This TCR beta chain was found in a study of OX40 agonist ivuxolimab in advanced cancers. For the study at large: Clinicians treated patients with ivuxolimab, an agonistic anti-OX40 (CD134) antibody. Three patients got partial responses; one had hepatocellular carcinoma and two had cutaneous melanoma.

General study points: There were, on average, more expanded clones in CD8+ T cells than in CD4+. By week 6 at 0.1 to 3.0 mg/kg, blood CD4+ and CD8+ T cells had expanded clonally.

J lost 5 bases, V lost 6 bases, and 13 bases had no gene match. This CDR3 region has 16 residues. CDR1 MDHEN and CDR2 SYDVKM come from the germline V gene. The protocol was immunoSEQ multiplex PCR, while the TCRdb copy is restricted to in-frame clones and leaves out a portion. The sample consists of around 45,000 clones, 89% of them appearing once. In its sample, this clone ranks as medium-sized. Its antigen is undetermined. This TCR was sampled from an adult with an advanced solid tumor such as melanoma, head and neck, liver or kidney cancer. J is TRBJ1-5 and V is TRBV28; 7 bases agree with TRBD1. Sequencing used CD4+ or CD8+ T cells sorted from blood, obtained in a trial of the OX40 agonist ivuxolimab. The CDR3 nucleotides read TGTGCCAGCAGGGCTAAGACAGGGTGGGTCTATCAGCCCCAGCATTTT. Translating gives CASRAKTGWVYQPQHF.